Following are 7 T cell receptor beta chains from one sample sequenced in a study of graft-versus-host responses after intestinal transplantation. Here immunoSEQ multiplex PCR was the method, and the copy in TCRdb shows in-frame clones only, minus some. The sample comprises roughly 20,000 clones, less than 45% of which are singletons, and 1.5% to 2% rests with the top ten. The culture paired around 200,000 irradiated violet-dye-labeled stimulators with around 200,000 CFSE-labeled responders. This specimen consisted of alloreactive CD8+ T cells from a mixed lymphocyte reaction culture, obtained before intestinal transplant. Regarding subset: CFSE-low proliferating T cells sorted from approximately 6-day pre-transplant mixed lymphocyte reaction (GvH or HvG direction). Source of these receptors: a human patient who received an intestinal transplant.

This clone is labeled medium-sized. This rearrangement joins TRBV10-3 to TRBJ2-2; no clear D gene. V lost 3 bases and J 2 bases, leaving 13 bases between the germline ends. The CDR3 runs to 16 residues. Looked up from germline, CDR1 is ENHRY and CDR2 is SYGVKD. CDR3 sequence: CAISDLGPYNTGELFF. The CDR3 bases are TGTGCCATCAGTGACCTTGGACCCTATAACACCGGGGAGCTGTTTTTT.

The chain has TRBV28 and TRBJ2-1; 7 bases match TRBD2. Germline trimming cut 5 bases from V and 7 bases from J; bases unmatched to any gene: 11. Germline lookup yields CDR1 MDHEN and CDR2 SYDVKM. The CDR3 is 15 residues long. Here the CDR3 reads CASSRVGGPGNEQFF. CDR3 nucleotide sequence: TGTGCCAGCAGTAGGGTGGGAGGGCCGGGGAATGAGCAGTTCTTC.

This clone turned up a few times. The V and J genes are TRBV27 and TRBJ2-6; either TRBD1 or TRBD2 may supply D (5 bases each). CDR3 length: 15 amino acids. The ends were cut back, 7 bases at V and 4 bases at J, with 14 bases in the middle. Germline CDR1 reads MNHEY; CDR2 reads SMNVEV (reference sequence). The CDR3 sequence: CASTPWGGGANVLTF. The DNA of the CDR3 is TGTGCCAGCACCCCGTGGGGCGGGGGGGCCAACGTCCTGACTTTC.

The genes are TRBV6-6 and TRBJ1-5; D remains unclear. The germline CDR1 and CDR2 sequences are MNHNY and SVGAGI (reference sequence). V was cut by 0 bases and J by 6 bases, with 12 bases left in between. There are 15 residues in the CDR3. CDR3 bases: TGTGCCAGCAGTTACTCCTTTAACACGGGTCAGCCCCAGCATTTT. Translated, it gives CASSYSFNTGQPQHF.

This chain links TRBV7-9 with TRBJ2-1; maybe TRBD2 (5 bases). Trimming shortened V by 7 bases and J by 12 bases, and 16 bases separated the two germline ends. Looked up from germline, CDR1 is SEHNR and CDR2 is FQNEAQ (reference sequence). This CDR3 spans 12 amino acids. The chain's CDR3 is CASTFVERWQFF. Here the CDR3 DNA reads TGTGCCAGCACATTCGTGGAGCGGTGGCAGTTCTTC.

The rearrangement uses TRBV6-5 and TRBJ1-2, with TRBD1 as a possible D gene (5 bases). From germline, CDR1 is MNHEY and CDR2 SVGAGI. Trimming removed 0 bases at V and 0 bases at J, with 5 bases between. This CDR3 spans 14 amino acids. CDR3 nucleotides: TGTGCCAGCAGTTACTCGACAGCTAACTATGGCTACACCTTC. Its translation is CASSYSTANYGYTF.

This clone appeared a single time. J is TRBJ2-7 and V is TRBV7-9, with TRBD2 matching over 10 bases. Germline V gives CDR1 SEHNR, CDR2 FQNEAQ (reference sequence). The CDR3 totals 18 residues. J was trimmed by 3 bases and V by 2 bases; bases with no gene match: 13. This CDR3 reads CASSLTEREGRHHYEQYF. CDR3 sequence (DNA): TGTGCCAGCAGCTTAACGGAGCGGGAGGGGAGACACCACTACGAGCAGTACTTC.